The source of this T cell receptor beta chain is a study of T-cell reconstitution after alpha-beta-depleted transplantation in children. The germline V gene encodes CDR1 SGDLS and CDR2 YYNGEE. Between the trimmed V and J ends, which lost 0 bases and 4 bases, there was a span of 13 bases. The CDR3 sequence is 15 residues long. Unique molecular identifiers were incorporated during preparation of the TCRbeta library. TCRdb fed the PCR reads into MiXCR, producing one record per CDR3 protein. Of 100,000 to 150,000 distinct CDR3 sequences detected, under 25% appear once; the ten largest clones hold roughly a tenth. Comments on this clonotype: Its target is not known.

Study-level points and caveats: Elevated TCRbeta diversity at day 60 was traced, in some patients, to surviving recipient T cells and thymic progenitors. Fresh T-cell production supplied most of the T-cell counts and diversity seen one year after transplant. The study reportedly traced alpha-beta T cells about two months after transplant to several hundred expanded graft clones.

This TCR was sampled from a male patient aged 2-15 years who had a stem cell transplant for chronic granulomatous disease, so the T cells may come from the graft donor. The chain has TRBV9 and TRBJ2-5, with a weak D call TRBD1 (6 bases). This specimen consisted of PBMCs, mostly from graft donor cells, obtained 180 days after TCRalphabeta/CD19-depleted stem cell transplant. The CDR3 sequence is CASSVGRGMAETQYF. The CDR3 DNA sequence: TGTGCCAGCAGCGTAGGCAGGGGTATGGCAGAGACCCAGTACTTC.